This T cell receptor (beta chain) stems from a study of blood T cell repertoires in COVID-19. Study at large: From the United States, Italy and Spain came samples of acute and convalescent COVID-19.

The germline V and J ends were trimmed by 5 bases and 5 bases, with 10 bases remaining between them. The CDR3 totals 12 residues. The assay was immunoSEQ multiplex PCR, and TCRdb's table has in-frame clones only and misses some. The sample has under 150,000 clones; 70% to 90% are singletons. The chain has TRBV12-3 or TRBV12-4 and TRBJ2-7; perhaps TRBD1 as D (6 bases). The sample consisted of peripheral blood. The sequence derives from a woman between 50 and 59 years old with acute or convalescent COVID-19. CDR3 amino acids: CASSNRAHEQYF. CDR3 nucleotide sequence: TGTGCCAGCAGTAACAGGGCCCACGAGCAGTACTTC.